This TCR beta chain was captured by sequencing in a study of early T cells in non-severe SARS-CoV-2 infection. The germline V gene encodes CDR1 SQVTM and CDR2 ANQGSEA. This CDR3 has 12 amino acids. V was trimmed by 4 bases and J by 0 bases, leaving 6 bases between them. TCRdb re-called the 5' RACE reads with MiXCR, one entry per CDR3 protein. The table has 30,000 to 40,000 distinct CDR3 sequences, over 9% seen once. This clonotype was seen a few times. The chain recombines TRBV29-1 with TRBJ1-2, with no clear D. The sequenced material came from whole blood. The source is an adult who was a healthcare worker with PCR-confirmed SARS-CoV-2 infection or an uninfected control (not recorded which). DNA of the CDR3: TGCAGCGTTGGGCAAACTAACTATGGCTACACCTTC. As protein: CSVGQTNYGYTF.